This TCR beta chain was captured in a study of blood T cell repertoires in COVID-19. Across the whole study: The origin of the acute and convalescent COVID-19 samples was the United States, Italy and Spain. Sources were T cells, B-cell-depleted T cells, or PBMCs; the material itself was cDNA or gDNA.

Original data processing: Reference gene primer amplification yielded estimated nucleated cell counts. Using immunoSEQ multiplex PCR, the repertoire was profiled, and TCRdb retains in-frame clones only, with some absent. That table is the source of V, J and clone size, and D and trimming were worked out from the DNA. The sample yields 120,000 to 150,000 clones, around 80% seen once. The germline gives CDR1 SNHLY, CDR2 FYNNEI. The CDR3 contains 16 residues. J was trimmed by 5 bases and V by 3 bases; bases with no gene match: 6. The chain combines TRBV2 with TRBJ2-1; 11 bases map to TRBD2. The sample taken for sequencing was peripheral blood. The source of this sequence is a man between 60 and 75 years old with acute or convalescent COVID-19. The CDR3: CASSDYGTSGDNEQFF. DNA for the CDR3: TGTGCCAGCAGTGATTACGGGACTAGCGGAGACAATGAGCAGTTCTTC.